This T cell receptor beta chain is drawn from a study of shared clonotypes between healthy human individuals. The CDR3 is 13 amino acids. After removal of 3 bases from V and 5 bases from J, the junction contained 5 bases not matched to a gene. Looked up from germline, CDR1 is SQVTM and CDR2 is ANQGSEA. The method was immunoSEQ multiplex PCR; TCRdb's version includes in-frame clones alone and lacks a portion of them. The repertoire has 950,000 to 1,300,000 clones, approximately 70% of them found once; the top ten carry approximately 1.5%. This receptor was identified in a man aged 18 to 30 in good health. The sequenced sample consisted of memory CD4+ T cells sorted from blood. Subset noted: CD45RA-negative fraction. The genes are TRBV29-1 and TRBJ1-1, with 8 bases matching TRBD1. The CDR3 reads CSVDLTGATEAFF. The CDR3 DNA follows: TGCAGCGTTGACTTGACAGGGGCTACTGAAGCTTTCTTT.